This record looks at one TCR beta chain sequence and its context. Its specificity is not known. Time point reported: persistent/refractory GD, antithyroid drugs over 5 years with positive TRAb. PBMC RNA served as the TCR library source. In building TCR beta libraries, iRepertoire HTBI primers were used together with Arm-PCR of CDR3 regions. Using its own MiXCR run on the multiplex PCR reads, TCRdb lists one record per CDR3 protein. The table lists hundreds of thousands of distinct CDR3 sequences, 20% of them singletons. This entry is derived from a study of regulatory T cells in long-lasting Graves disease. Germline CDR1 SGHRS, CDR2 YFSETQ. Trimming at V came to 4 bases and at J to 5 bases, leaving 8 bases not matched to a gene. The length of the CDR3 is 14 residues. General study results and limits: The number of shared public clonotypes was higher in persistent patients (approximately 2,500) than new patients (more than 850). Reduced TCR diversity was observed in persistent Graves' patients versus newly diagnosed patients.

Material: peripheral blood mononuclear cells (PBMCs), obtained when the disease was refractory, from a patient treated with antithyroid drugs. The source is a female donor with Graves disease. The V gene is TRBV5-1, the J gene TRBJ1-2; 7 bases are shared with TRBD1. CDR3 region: CASSNPDREYGYTF. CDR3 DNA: TGCGCCAGCAGCAACCCAGACAGGGAGTATGGCTACACCTTC.